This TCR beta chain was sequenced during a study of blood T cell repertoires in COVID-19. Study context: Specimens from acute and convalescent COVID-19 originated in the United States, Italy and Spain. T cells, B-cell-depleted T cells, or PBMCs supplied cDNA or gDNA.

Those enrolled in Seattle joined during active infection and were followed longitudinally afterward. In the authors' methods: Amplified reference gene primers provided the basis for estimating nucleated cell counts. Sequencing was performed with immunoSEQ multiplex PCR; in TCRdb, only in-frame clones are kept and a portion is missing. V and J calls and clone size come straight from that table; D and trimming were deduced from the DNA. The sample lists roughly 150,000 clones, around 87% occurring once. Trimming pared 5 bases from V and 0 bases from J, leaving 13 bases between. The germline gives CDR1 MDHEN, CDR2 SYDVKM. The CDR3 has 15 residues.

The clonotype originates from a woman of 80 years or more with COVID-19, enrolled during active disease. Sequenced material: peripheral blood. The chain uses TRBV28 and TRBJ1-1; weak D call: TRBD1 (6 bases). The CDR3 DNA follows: TGTGCCAGCAGTCGTCGCCAGGGGATGAACACTGAAGCTTTCTTT. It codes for CASSRRQGMNTEAFF.